This T cell receptor beta chain was recorded in a study of T cells in Graves' hyperthyroidism and ophthalmopathy. Whole-study findings and limits: By a 13 V-J model, ophthalmopathy was set apart from stable hyperthyroidism. Blood also showed most of the thyroid clonotypes that were expanded above 0.001.

Using more than 7.5 ml of fresh peripheral blood, PBMCs were prepared. This clonotype has ten or more counts. The target antigen is unknown. V was shortened by 2 bases and J by 5 bases, with 22 bases between the two germline ends. The CDR3 consists of 18 residues. The investigators amplified TCR beta CDR3 regions from RNA transcripts. HTBI primers were the set used in a first-round RT-PCR of the TCR CDR3. In TCRdb, the multiplex PCR reads were re-called with MiXCR into one record per CDR3 protein. This sample has roughly 600,000 distinct CDR3 sequences, with about 14% found just once. The J gene is TRBJ2-1, the V gene TRBV12-3 or TRBV12-4; D may be TRBD2 (5 bases). Sample: blood. This clonotype was obtained from a woman aged 45-65 years with Graves' ophthalmopathy. CDR3 coding DNA: TGTGCCAGCAGTTTAACTCCCTCGGTAGCGATACGGGACAATGAGCAGTTCTTC. Its protein product is CASSLTPSVAIRDNEQFF.